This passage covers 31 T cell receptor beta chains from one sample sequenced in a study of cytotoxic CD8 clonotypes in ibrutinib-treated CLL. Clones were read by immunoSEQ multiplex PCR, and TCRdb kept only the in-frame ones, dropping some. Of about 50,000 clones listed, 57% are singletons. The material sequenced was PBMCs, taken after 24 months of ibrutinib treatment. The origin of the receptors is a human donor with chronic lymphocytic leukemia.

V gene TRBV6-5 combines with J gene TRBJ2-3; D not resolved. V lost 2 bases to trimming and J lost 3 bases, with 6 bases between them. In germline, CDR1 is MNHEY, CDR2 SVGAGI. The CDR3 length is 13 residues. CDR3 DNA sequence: TGTGCCAGCAGTTACGACTTAACAGATACGCAGTATTTT. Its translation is CASSYDLTDTQYF.

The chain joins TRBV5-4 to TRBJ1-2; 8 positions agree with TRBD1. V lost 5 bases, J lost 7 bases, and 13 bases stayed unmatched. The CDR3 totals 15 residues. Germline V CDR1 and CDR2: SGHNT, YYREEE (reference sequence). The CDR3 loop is CASRFQQGAVGGYTF. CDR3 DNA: TGTGCCAGCAGATTTCAGCAGGGGGCTGTCGGTGGCTACACCTTC.

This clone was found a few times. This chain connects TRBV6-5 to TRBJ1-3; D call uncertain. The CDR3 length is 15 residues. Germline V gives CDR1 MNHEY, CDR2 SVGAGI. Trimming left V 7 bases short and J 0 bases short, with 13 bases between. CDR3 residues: CASIRNSNSGNTIYF. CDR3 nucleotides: TGTGCCAGCATACGGAACAGCAACTCTGGAAACACCATATATTTT.

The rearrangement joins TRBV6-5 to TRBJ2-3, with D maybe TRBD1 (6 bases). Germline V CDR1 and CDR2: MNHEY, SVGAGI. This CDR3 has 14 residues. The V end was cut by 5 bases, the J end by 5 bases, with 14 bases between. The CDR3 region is CASSPGTFLDTQYF. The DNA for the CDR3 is TGTGCCAGCAGTCCCGGGACATTCCTAGATACGCAGTATTTT.

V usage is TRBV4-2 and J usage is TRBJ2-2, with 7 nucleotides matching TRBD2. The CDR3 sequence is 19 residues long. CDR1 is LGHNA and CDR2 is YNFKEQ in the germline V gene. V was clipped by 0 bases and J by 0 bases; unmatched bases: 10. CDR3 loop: CASSQEGPSGRPNTGELFF. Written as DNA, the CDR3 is TGTGCCAGCAGCCAAGAAGGGCCTAGCGGACGTCCGAACACCGGGGAGCTGTTTTTT.

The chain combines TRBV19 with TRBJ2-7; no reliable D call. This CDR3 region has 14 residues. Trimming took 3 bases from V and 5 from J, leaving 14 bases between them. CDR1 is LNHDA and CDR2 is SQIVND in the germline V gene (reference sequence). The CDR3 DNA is TGTGCCAGTAGTATGGACCTTATCGCCAACGAGCAGTACTTC. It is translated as CASSMDLIANEQYF.

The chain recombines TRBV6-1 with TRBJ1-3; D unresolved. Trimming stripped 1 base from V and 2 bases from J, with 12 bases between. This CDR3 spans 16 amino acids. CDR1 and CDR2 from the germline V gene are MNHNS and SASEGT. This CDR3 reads CASSEVGVGTGNTIYF. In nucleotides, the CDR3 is TGTGCCAGCAGTGAAGTGGGAGTGGGTACTGGAAACACCATATATTTT.

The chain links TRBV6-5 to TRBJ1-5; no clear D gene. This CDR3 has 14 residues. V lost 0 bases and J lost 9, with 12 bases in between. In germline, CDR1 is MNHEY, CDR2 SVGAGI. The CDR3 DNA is TGTGCCAGCAGTTACTCGGAGGGTCGCGTGCCCCAGCATTTT. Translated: CASSYSEGRVPQHF.

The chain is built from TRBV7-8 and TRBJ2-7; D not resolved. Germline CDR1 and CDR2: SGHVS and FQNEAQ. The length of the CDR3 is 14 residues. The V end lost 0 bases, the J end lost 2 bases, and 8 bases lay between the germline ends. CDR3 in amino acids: CASSLAPAAYEQYF. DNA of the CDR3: TGTGCCAGCAGCTTAGCCCCCGCAGCCTACGAGCAGTACTTC.

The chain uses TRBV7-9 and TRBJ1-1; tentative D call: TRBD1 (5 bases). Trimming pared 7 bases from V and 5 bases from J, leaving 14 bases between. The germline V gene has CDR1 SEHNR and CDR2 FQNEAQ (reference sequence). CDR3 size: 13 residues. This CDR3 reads CASKAGTPTEAFF. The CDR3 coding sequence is TGTGCCAGCAAGGCAGGGACCCCAACTGAAGCTTTCTTT.

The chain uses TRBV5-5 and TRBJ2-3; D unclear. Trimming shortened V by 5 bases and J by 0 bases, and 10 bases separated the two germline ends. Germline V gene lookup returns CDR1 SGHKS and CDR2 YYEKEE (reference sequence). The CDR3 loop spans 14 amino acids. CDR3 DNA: TGTGCCAGCAGGCTACGCGGAAGCACAGATACGCAGTATTTT. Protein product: CASRLRGSTDTQYF. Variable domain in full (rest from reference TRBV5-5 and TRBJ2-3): DAGVTQSPTHLIKTRGQQVTLRCSPISGHKSVSWYQQVLGQGPQFIFQYYEKEERGRGNFPDRFSARQFPNYSSELNVNALLLGDSALYLCASRLRGSTDTQYFGPGTRLTVL.

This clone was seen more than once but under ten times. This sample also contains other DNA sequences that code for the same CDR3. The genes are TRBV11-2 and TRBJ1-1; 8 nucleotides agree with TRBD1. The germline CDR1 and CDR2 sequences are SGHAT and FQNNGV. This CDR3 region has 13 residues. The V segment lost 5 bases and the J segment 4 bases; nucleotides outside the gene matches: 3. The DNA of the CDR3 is TGTGCCAGCAGCCCCGACAGGGGCACTGAAGCTTTCTTT. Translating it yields CASSPDRGTEAFF.

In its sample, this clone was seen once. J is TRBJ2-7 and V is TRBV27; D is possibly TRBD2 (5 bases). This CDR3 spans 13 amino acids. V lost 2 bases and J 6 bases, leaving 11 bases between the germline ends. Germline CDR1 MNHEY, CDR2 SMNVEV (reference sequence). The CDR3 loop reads CASSLGRGSEQYF. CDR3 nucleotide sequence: TGTGCCAGCAGTTTAGGTCGGGGATCCGAGCAGTACTTC.

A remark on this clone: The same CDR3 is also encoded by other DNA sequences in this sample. The CDR3 sequence is CASSPSATGSSGNTIYF. CDR3 DNA: TGCGCCAGCAGCCCTTCCGCGACAGGTAGCTCTGGAAACACCATATATTTT. The rearrangement links TRBV5-1 to TRBJ1-3; D might be TRBD1 (6 bases). Germline CDR1 and CDR2: SGHRS and YFSETQ. This CDR3 has 17 residues. V lost 4 bases and J 0 bases, leaving 17 bases between the germline ends. The variable domain in full, completed from reference TRBV5-1 and TRBJ1-3, reads KAGVTQTPRYLIKTRGQQVTLSCSPISGHRSVSWYQQTPGQGLQFLFEYFSETQRNKGNFPGRFSGRQFSNSRSEMNVSTLELGDSALYLCASSPSATGSSGNTIYFGEGSWLTVV.

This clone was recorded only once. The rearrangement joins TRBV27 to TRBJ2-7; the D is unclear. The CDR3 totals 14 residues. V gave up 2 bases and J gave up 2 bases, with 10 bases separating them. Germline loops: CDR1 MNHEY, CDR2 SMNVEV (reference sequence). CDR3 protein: CASSLMADAYEQYF. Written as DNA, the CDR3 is TGTGCCAGCAGTTTAATGGCTGACGCCTACGAGCAGTACTTC.

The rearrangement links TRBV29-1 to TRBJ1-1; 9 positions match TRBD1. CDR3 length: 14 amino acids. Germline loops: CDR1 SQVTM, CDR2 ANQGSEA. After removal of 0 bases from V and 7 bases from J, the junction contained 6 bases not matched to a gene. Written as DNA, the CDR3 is TGCAGCGTTGAAGACGGGACAGGGAGGGGTGAAGCTTTCTTT. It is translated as CSVEDGTGRGEAFF. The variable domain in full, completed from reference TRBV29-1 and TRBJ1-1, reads SAVISQKPSRDICQRGTSLTIQCQVDSQVTMMFWYRQQPGQSLTLIATANQGSEATYESGFVIDKFPISRPNLTFSTLTVSNMSPEDSSIYLCSVEDGTGRGEAFFGQGTRLTVV.

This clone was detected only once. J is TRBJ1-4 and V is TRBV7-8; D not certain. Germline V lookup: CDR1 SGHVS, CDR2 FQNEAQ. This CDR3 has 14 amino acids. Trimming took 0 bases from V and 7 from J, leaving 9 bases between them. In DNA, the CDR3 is TGTGCCAGCAGCTTAGCCCAGGCTGGTGAAAAACTGTTTTTT. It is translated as CASSLAQAGEKLFF.

CDR3 region: CATGGGGYGYTF. The CDR3 DNA follows: TGTGCCACCGGCGGGGGCGGCTATGGCTACACCTTC. This chain joins TRBV6-5 and TRBJ1-2; D perhaps matches TRBD1 (6 bases). V lost 10 bases to trimming and J lost 4 bases, with 13 bases between them. CDR3 length: 12 residues. The germline V gene has CDR1 MNHEY and CDR2 SVGAGI.

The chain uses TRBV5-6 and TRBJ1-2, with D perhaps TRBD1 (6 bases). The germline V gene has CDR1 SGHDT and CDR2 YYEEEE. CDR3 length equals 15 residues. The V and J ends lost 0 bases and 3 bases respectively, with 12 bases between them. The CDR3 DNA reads TGTGCCAGCAGCTTGGTTACAGGGTTGGACTATGGCTACACCTTC. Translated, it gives CASSLVTGLDYGYTF.

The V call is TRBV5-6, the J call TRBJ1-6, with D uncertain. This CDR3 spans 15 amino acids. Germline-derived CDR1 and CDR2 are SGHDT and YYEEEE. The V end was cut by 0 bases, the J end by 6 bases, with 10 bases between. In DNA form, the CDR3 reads TGTGCCAGCAGCTTGGGCGGCAGGCTTAATTCACCCCTCCACTTT. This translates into CASSLGGRLNSPLHF.

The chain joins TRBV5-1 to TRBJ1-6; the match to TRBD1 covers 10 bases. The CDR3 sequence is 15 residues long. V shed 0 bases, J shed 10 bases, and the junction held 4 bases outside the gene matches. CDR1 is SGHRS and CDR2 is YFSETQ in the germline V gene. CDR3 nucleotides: TGCGCCAGCAGCTTGGAGGGACAGGGGAGCTCACCCCTCCACTTT. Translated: CASSLEGQGSSPLHF.

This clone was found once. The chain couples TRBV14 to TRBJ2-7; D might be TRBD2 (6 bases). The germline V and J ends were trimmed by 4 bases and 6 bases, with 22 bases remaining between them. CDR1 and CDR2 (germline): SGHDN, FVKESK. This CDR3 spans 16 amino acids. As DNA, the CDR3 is TGTGCCAGCAGCCCTATCCCCTGGCGGGGCACGGGCGAGCAGTACTTC. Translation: CASSPIPWRGTGEQYF.

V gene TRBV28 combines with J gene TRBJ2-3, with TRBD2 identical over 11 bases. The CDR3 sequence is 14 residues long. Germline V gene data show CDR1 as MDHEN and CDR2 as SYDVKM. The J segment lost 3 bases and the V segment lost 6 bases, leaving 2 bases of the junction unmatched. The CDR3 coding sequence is TGTGCCAGCAGCCCTAGCGGGGGGACAGATACGCAGTATTTT. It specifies CASSPSGGTDTQYF. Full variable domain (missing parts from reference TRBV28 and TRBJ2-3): DVKVTQSSRYLVKRTGEKVFLECVQDMDHENMFWYRQDPGLGLRLIYFSYDVKMKEKGDIPEGYSVSREKKERFSLILESASTNQTSMYLCASSPSGGTDTQYFGPGTRLTVL.

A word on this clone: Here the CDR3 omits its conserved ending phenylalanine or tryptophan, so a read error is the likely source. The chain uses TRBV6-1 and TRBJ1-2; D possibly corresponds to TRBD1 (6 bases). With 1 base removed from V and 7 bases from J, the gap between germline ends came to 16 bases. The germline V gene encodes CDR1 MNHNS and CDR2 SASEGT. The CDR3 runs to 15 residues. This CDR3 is CASSEEGWDTGGYTL. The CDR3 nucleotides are TGTGCCAGCAGTGAAGAGGGATGGGACACCGGTGGCTACACCCTC.

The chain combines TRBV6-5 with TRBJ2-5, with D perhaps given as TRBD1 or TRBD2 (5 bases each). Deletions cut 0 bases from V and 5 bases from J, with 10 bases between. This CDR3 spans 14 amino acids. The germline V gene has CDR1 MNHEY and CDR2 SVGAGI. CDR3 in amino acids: CASSYSAGSETQYF. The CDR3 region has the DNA TGTGCCAGCAGTTACTCTGCAGGGAGTGAGACCCAGTACTTC.

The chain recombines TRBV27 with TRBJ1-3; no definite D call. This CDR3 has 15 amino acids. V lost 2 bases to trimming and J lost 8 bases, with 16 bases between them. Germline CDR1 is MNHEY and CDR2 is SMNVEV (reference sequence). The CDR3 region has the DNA TGTGCCAGCAGTTTAGGCTGGGCGTCGCGGGACACCATATATTTT. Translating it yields CASSLGWASRDTIYF.

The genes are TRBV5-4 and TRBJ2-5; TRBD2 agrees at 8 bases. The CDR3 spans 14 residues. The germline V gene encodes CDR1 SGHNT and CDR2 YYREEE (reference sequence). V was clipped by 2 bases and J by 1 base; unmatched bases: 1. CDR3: CASSLAGVQETQYF. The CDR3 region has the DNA TGTGCCAGCAGCTTAGCGGGGGTCCAAGAGACCCAGTACTTC. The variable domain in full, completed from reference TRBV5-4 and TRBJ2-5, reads ETGVTQSPTHLIKTRGQQVTLRCSSQSGHNTVSWYQQALGQGPQFIFQYYREEENGRGNFPPRFSGLQFPNYSSELNVNALELDDSALYLCASSLAGVQETQYFGPGTRLLVL.

The CDR3 loop is CASSGTGTGETYEQYF. In nucleotides, the CDR3 is TGTGCCAGCAGTGGGACCGGGACAGGGGAGACCTACGAGCAGTACTTC. The chain is built from TRBV25-1 and TRBJ2-7; TRBD1 aligns across 10 bases. Trimming at V came to 4 bases and at J to 2 bases, leaving 8 bases not matched to a gene. Looked up from germline, CDR1 is MGHDK and CDR2 is SYGVNS. This CDR3 contains 16 residues.

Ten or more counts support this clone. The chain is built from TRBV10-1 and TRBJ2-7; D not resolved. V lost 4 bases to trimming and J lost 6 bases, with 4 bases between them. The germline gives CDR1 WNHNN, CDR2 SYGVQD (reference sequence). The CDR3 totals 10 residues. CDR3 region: CASSVFEQYF. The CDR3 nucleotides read TGCGCCAGCAGTGTCTTCGAGCAGTACTTC.

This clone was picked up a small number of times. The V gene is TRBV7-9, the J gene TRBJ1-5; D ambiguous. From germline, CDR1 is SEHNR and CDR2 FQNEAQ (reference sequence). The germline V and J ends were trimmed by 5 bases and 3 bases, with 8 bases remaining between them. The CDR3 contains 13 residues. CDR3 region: CASSLAANQPQHF. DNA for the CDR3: TGTGCCAGCAGCCTGGCGGCCAATCAGCCCCAGCATTTT.

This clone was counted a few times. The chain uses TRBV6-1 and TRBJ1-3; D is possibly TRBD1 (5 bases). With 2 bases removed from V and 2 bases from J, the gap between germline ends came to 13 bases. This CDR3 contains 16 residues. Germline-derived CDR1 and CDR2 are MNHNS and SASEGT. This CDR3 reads CASSESGGLPGNTIYF. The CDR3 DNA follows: TGTGCCAGCAGTGAATCTGGGGGGTTACCTGGAAACACCATATATTTT.